One and the same sample provided the 15 T cell receptor beta chains below, sequenced in a study of a mutant IDH1 vaccine in newly diagnosed glioma. Sequencing used immunoSEQ multiplex PCR; TCRdb keeps in-frame clones, though not all of them. The sample shows about 85,000 clones, under 90% of them seen only once. These receptors lack a known antigen. Time point of the sample: week 47, end of study. The content of each vaccine dose was 300 ug of mutant IDH1 20-mer peptide, and topical imiquimod accompanied it. The sequenced sample was PBMCs, obtained from a glioma patient whose treatment included an IDH1 peptide vaccine. The receptors come from a woman in her fifties or sixties with glioma.

The chain has TRBV27 and TRBJ1-2; D is unclear. The CDR3 runs 18 residues. Germline CDR1 reads MNHEY; CDR2 reads SMNVEV (reference sequence). The V end was cut by 4 bases, the J end by 0 bases, with 21 bases between. For the CDR3, the DNA is TGTGCCAGCAGTTCCGGGGTGACCTGGGCGGAGGCTAACTATGGCTACACCTTC. The encoded protein is CASSSGVTWAEANYGYTF.

This clone was counted between two and nine times. The chain is built from TRBV28 and TRBJ2-7, with a tentative D call TRBD1 (5 bases). In germline, CDR1 is MDHEN, CDR2 SYDVKM. V was cut by 6 bases and J by 4 bases, with 10 bases left in between. This CDR3 contains 12 residues. The CDR3 reads CASSQGLYEQYF. CDR3 nucleotide sequence: TGTGCCAGCAGCCAGGGCTTATACGAGCAGTACTTC.

The gene calls are TRBV2 and TRBJ2-1; maybe TRBD2 (6 bases). The CDR3 extends over 13 amino acids. V lost 7 bases, J lost 4 bases, and 11 bases lay in between. The germline gives CDR1 SNHLY, CDR2 FYNNEI. The DNA of the CDR3 is TGTGCCAGCAAAGGCGGGACGTACAATGAGCAGTTCTTC. Its protein is CASKGGTYNEQFF.

The chain uses TRBV19 and TRBJ1-2, with D uncertain. CDR1 and CDR2 from the germline V gene are LNHDA and SQIVND (reference sequence). The CDR3 is made up of 15 amino acids. V gave up 6 bases and J gave up 8 bases, with 22 bases separating them. The CDR3 DNA sequence: TGTGCCAGTAGCAACAACGAGGCGTCCATGAGCGGCTACACCTTC. Translation gives CASSNNEASMSGYTF.

The CDR3 sequence is CASSIRGDSNQPQHF. The CDR3, as DNA: TGTGCCAGTAGTATTCGGGGGGATAGCAATCAGCCCCAGCATTTT. The genes are TRBV19 and TRBJ1-5, with D possibly TRBD1 on 5 matching bases. V gave up 3 bases and J gave up 0 bases, with 9 bases separating them. CDR1 is LNHDA, CDR2 SQIVND, per germline (reference sequence). This CDR3 has 15 residues.

The chain is built from TRBV6-5 and TRBJ2-7; the match to TRBD2 covers 8 bases. Germline lookup yields CDR1 MNHEY and CDR2 SVGAGI. The CDR3 covers 14 residues. Trimming removed 5 bases from V and 4 bases from J; junction bases left unmatched: 7. The CDR3 spells CASSPREGTYEQYF. Here the CDR3 DNA reads TGTGCCAGCAGTCCCCGGGAGGGGACTTACGAGCAGTACTTC.

The gene calls are TRBV7-9 and TRBJ2-4; D is uncertain. This CDR3 has 16 residues. Germline V gene lookup returns CDR1 SEHNR and CDR2 FQNEAQ (reference sequence). Trimming took off 2 bases at V and 0 bases at J, with 11 bases between the two ends. Here the CDR3 reads CASSLHSTLAKNIQYF. The CDR3 DNA reads TGTGCCAGCAGCTTACACAGCACTCTAGCCAAAAACATTCAGTACTTC.

This chain uses TRBV15 with TRBJ2-4; TRBD2 is a possible D gene (6 bases). The CDR3 is 15 amino acids. Germline assignment: CDR1 LNHNV and CDR2 YYDKDF (reference sequence). V was shortened by 5 bases and J by 7 bases, with 18 bases between the two germline ends. CDR3 in DNA: TGTGCCACCAGCTCCCCCGGGACTGCCGGGAACATTCAGTACTTC. This codes for CATSSPGTAGNIQYF.

A single count supports this clone. The J gene is TRBJ1-1, the V gene TRBV25-1; TRBD1 matches 9 bases. Germline V gene sequence: CDR1 MGHDK, CDR2 SYGVNS. This CDR3 contains 13 residues. V lost 7 bases, J lost 4 bases, and 4 bases stayed unmatched. The CDR3 is CASTPTGGTEAFF. CDR3 sequence (DNA): TGTGCCAGCACCCCGACAGGGGGCACTGAAGCTTTCTTT.

The rearrangement uses TRBV9 and TRBJ2-5, with TRBD2 matching over 13 bases. The V gene's germline CDR1 is SGDLS and CDR2 YYNGEE. V lost 4 bases, J lost 3 bases, and 6 bases stayed unmatched. The CDR3 runs 16 residues. This CDR3 reads CASSTGLAGWEETQYF. In DNA form, the CDR3 reads TGTGCCAGCAGCACGGGACTAGCGGGATGGGAAGAGACCCAGTACTTC.

The chain joins TRBV20-1 to TRBJ2-5; D is unclear. The germline CDR1 and CDR2 sequences are DFQATT and SNEGSKA (reference sequence). The CDR3 is made up of 11 amino acids. V was cut by 1 base and J by 4 bases, with 4 bases left in between. CDR3 in DNA: TGCAGTGCTAGAGTCCGAGAGACCCAGTACTTC. Its protein product is CSARVRETQYF.

The rearrangement uses TRBV9 and TRBJ2-4; D is unclear. This CDR3 comprises 14 residues. Trimming removed 0 bases at V and 6 bases at J, with 10 bases between. Germline V gene data show CDR1 as SGDLS and CDR2 as YYNGEE. CDR3 residues: CASSVGGGRNIQYF. The CDR3, as DNA: TGTGCCAGCAGCGTAGGGGGTGGAAGAAACATTCAGTACTTC.

This clone was seen a few times. The genes are TRBV10-3 and TRBJ2-7; a weak D match, TRBD1 (6 bases). The ends were cut back, 6 bases at V and 2 bases at J, with 14 bases in the middle. This CDR3 comprises 14 residues. The germline V gene has CDR1 ENHRY and CDR2 SYGVKD. The CDR3 is CAIRQTGHPYEQYF. The CDR3 coding sequence is TGTGCCATCAGACAAACGGGACACCCCTACGAGCAGTACTTC.

The chain is built from TRBV13 and TRBJ2-1; D perhaps matches TRBD2 (5 bases). V shed 3 bases and J shed 9 bases, with 9 bases lying between them. Looked up from germline, CDR1 is PRHDT and CDR2 is FYEKMQ (reference sequence). There are 12 residues in the CDR3. The CDR3 loop reads CASSLGVGEQFF. In DNA, the CDR3 is TGTGCCAGCAGCTTGGGAGTGGGTGAGCAGTTCTTC.

The CDR3 sequence: CASRLGDPGIHEQFF. The CDR3, as DNA: TGTGCCAGCAGATTAGGGGACCCAGGGATCCATGAGCAGTTCTTC. The chain links TRBV28 to TRBJ2-1; the D call may be TRBD1 or TRBD2 (5 bases each). CDR1 and CDR2 (germline): MDHEN, SYDVKM. Trimming shortened V by 6 bases and J by 8 bases, and 20 bases separated the two germline ends. This CDR3 is built from 15 residues.